Included here is one T cell receptor (beta chain) sequence, with context. Each patient was aged 18 to 65 and had newly diagnosed hyperthyroidism of under 2 months' duration. Exclusion of patients followed from uncontrolled infection, other autoimmune disease, pregnancy or lactation. The CDR3 runs 15 residues. From germline, CDR1 is SGDLS and CDR2 YYNGEE. Trimming cost V 8 bases and J 3 bases, with 18 bases left between them. This specimen belongs to a study of T cells in Graves' hyperthyroidism and ophthalmopathy. Study in general: Peripheral blood was acquired at first diagnosis, ahead of any therapy whatsoever.

What was amplified from RNA transcripts were TCR beta CDR3 regions. The TCR CDR3 first-round RT-PCR relied on the HTBI primer set. TCRdb ran MiXCR on the multiplex PCR reads and lists one entry per CDR3 protein. Of roughly 740,000 distinct CDR3 sequences detected, over 15% appear once; the ten largest clones hold around 8%. The V and J genes are TRBV9 and TRBJ2-1; D remains ambiguous. Sequenced material: blood. This clonotype was obtained from a man younger than 30 with Graves' hyperthyroidism. CDR3 sequence (DNA): TGTGCCAGTTCCTTCCGTGGAGAGATCTACAATGAGCAGTTCTTC. The encoded protein is CASSFRGEIYNEQFF.